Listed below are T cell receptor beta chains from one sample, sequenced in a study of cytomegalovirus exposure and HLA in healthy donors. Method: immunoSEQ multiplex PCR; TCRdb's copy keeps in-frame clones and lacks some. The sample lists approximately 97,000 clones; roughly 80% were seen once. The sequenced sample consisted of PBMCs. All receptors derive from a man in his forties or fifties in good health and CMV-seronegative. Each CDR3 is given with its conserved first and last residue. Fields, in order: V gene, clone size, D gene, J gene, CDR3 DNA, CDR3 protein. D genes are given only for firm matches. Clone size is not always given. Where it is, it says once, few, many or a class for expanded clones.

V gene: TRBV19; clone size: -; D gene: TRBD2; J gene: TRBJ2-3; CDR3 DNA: TGTGCCAGTAGCCTTACTAGCGGGGACACAGATACGCAGTATTTT; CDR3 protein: CASSLTSGDTDTQYF
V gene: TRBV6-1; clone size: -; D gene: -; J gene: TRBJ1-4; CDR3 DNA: TGTGCCAGCAGGACGGGTTTAAGTAGAGAAAAACTGTTTTTT; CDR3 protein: CASRTGLSREKLFF
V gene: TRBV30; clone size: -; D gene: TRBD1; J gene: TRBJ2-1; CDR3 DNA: TGTGCCTCCTTACAGGGTGGACAGGGCAATGAGCAGTTCTTC; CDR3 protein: CASLQGGQGNEQFF
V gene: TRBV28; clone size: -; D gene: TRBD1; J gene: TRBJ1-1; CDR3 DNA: TGTGCCAGCAGTTCGACAGGGTTAAGCACTGAAGCTTTCTTT; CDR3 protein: CASSSTGLSTEAFF
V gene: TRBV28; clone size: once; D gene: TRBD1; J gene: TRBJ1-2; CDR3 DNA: TGTGCCAGCAGTCTTGGGACAGGGGGTCGTTATGGCTACACCTTC; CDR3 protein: CASSLGTGGRYGYTF
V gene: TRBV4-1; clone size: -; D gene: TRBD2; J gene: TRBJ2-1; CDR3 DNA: TGCGCCAGCAGCCATCGGGGGGGGAATGAGCAGTTCTTC; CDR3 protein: CASSHRGGNEQFF
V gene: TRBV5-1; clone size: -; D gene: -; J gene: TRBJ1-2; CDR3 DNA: TGCGCCAGCAGCTTGGCCTACAGGGAGGGTGGCTACACCTTC; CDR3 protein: CASSLAYREGGYTF
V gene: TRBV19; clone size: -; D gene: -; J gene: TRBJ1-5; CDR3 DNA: TGTGCCAGTAGTATATCTCGGGGGAATAGCAATCAGCCCCAGCATTTT; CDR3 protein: CASSISRGNSNQPQHF
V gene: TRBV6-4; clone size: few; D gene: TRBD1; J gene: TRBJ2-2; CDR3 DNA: TGTGCCAGCAGTGACTCGCCAGGGGGCAACACCGGGGAGCTGTTTTTT; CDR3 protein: CASSDSPGGNTGELFF
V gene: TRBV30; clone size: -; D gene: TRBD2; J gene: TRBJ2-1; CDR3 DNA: TGTGCCTGGAGTCCGGTAATAGCGGGTGAGCAGTTCTTC; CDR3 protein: CAWSPVIAGEQFF
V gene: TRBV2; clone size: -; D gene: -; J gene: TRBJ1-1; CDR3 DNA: TGTGCCAGCAGTGAGTTCAGAGGGTCTGAAGCTTTCTTT; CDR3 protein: CASSEFRGSEAFF
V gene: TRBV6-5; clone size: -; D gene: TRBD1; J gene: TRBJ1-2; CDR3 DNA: TGTGCCAGCAGTTACTACAGGGGCGCCTATGGCTACACCTTC; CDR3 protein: CASSYYRGAYGYTF
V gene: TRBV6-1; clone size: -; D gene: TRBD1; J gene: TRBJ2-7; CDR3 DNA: TGTGCCAGCAGTGGGGGGACAGGGGGTTCCTACGAGCAGTACTTC; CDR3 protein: CASSGGTGGSYEQYF
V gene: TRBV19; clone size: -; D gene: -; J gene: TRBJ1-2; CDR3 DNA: TGTGCCAGTCGCCCTCGGACAGCCCTCTATGGCTACACCTTC; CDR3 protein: CASRPRTALYGYTF
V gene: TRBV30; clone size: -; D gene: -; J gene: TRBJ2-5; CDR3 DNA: TGTGCCTGGAGTGTGGGGGGTCAAGAGACCCAGTACTTC; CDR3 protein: CAWSVGGQETQYF
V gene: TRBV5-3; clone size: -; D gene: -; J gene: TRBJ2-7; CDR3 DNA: TGTGCCAGAAGCTTGTTGGCAGGGTATTATTCCTACGAGCAGTACTTC; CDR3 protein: CARSLLAGYYSYEQYF
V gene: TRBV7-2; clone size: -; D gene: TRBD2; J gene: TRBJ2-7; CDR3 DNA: TGTGCCAGCAGCGGGGGGGTAGTCTACGAGCAGTACTTC; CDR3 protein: CASSGGVVYEQYF
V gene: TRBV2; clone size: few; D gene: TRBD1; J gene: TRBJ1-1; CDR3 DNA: TGTGCCAGCAAAAGGGACAGGGGTTGGGACACTGAAGCTTTCTTT; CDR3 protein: CASKRDRGWDTEAFF
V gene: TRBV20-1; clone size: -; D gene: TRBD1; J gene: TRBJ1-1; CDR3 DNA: TGCACCTTCGACAGGGCCACTGAAGCTTTCTTT; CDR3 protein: CTFDRATEAFF
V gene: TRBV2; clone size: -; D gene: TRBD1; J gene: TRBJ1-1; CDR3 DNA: TGTGCCAGCAGGGAACAGGGGGCGGTTCGGGAAGCTTTCTTT; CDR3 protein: CASREQGAVREAFF
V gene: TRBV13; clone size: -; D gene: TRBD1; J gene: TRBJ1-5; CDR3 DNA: TGTGCCAGCAGCCCGGGGACAGGGGGCAAGGATCAGCCCCAGCATTTT; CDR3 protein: CASSPGTGGKDQPQHF
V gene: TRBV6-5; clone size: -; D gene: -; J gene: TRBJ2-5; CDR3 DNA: TGTGCCAGCAGTCCCTCTGCGGGCCGGGAGACCCAGTACTTC; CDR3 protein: CASSPSAGRETQYF
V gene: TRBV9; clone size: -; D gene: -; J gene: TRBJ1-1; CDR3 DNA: TGTGCCAGCAGCACAGAAGGACATGGGAACACTGAAGCTTTCTTT; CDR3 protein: CASSTEGHGNTEAFF
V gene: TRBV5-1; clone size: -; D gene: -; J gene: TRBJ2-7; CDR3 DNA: TGCGCCAGCAGCTCGCCAGGGAAAGGAGACGAGCAGTACTTC; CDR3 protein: CASSSPGKGDEQYF
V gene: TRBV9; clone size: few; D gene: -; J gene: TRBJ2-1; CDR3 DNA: TGTGCCAGCAGCGACCCAGGGGACAATGAGCAGTTCTTC; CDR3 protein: CASSDPGDNEQFF
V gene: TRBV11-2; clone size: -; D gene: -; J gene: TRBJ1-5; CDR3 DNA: TGTGCCAGCAGCCTGTCTGGCAATCAGCCCCAGCATTTT; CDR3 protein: CASSLSGNQPQHF
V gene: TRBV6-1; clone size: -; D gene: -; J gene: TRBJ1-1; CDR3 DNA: TGTGCCAGCAGTGACAGCGGAGGAGCTTTCTTT; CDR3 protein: CASSDSGGAFF
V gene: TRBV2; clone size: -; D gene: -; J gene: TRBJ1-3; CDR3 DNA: TGTGCCAGCAGTTGGGAGTCCGGCGGAAACACCATATATTTT; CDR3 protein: CASSWESGGNTIYF
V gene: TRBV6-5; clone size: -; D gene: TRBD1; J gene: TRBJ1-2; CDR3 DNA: TGTGCCAGCAGACACGGGACAGAGTCTGATGGCTACACCTTC; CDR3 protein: CASRHGTESDGYTF
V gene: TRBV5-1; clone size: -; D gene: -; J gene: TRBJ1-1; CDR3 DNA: TGCGCCAGCAGCTTGGTGGGGAGGGGGGAAGCGAACACTGAAGCTTTCTTT; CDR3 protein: CASSLVGRGEANTEAFF
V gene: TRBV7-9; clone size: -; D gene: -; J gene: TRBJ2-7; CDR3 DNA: TGTGCCAGCAGCCCGACAGGCTACGAGCAGTACTTC; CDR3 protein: CASSPTGYEQYF
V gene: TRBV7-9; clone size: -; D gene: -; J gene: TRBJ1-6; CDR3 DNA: TGTGCCAGCAGCTCAGGGAATTCACCCCTCCACTTT; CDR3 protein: CASSSGNSPLHF
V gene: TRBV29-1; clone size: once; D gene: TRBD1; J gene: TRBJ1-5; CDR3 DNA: TGCAGCGTTGAGGTGACAGGGGAGAGCAATCAGCCCCAGCATTTT; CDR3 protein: CSVEVTGESNQPQHF
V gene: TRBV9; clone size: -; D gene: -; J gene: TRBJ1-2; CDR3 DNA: TGTGCCAGCAGCGTAGGGAGGGAGCGGGGCACCAAAAGCTGGGGCTACACCTTC; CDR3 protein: CASSVGRERGTKSWGYTF
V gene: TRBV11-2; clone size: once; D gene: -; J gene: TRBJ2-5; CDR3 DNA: TGTGCCAGCAGCCCGAGGGCCATCCAAGAGACCCAGTACTTC; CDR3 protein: CASSPRAIQETQYF
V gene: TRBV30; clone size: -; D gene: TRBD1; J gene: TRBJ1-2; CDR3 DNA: TGTGCCTCGAACAGGGGAAGCTATGGCTACACCTTC; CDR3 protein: CASNRGSYGYTF
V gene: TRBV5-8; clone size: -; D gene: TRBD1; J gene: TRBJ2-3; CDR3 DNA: TGTGCCAGCAGCCCTGGGACAGGGGGCTTAGTGGATACGCAGTATTTT; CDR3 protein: CASSPGTGGLVDTQYF
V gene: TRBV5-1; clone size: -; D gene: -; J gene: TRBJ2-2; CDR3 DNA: TGCGCCAGCAGCTTGGTGGACAGAGAAACCGGGGAGCTGTTTTTT; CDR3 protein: CASSLVDRETGELFF
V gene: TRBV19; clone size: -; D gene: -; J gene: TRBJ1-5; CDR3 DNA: TGTGCCAGTAGTAAGACAGGTCAGCCCCAGCATTTT; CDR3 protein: CASSKTGQPQHF
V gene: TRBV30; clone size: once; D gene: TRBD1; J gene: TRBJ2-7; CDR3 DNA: TGTGCCTGGACGTTAGACAGGGGGCCCTACGAGCAGTACTTC; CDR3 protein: CAWTLDRGPYEQYF
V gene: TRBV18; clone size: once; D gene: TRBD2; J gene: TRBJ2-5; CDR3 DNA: TGTGCCAGCTCACTAGCGGGGGGTACCTCCGAGACCCAGTACTTC; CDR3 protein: CASSLAGGTSETQYF